The present T cell receptor beta chain was sequenced within a study of blood T cell repertoires in COVID-19. TCRdb's table, derived via immunoSEQ multiplex PCR, lists solely in-frame clones and lacks some. The table has about 240,000 clones, around 83% seen once. CDR1 and CDR2 from the germline V gene are LNHNV and YYDKDF (reference sequence). This CDR3 region has 18 residues. V shed 4 bases, J shed 5 bases, and the junction held 15 bases outside the gene matches. The chain links TRBV15 to TRBJ1-1, with 11 bases lining up with TRBD1. Material: peripheral blood. The clonotype comes from a woman in her fifties or sixties with active or convalescent COVID-19. The CDR3 region is CATSNDRWTGGAGTEAFF. The CDR3, as DNA: TGTGCCACCAGCAACGATCGTTGGACAGGGGGCGCGGGGACTGAAGCTTTCTTT. The whole variable domain, remainder taken from reference TRBV15 and TRBJ1-1, is DAMVIQNPRYQVTQFGKPVTLSCSQTLNHNVMYWYQQKSSQAPKLLFHYYDKDFNNEADTPDNFQSRRPNTSFCFLDIRSPGLGDTAMYLCATSNDRWTGGAGTEAFFGQGTRLTVV.